A selection of T cell receptor beta chains follows, all from one sample in a study of control samples from healthy donors and cancer patients. Clones were sequenced by immunoSEQ multiplex PCR, and TCRdb holds only the in-frame ones, with some missing. The sample shows around 140,000 clones, around 92% of them seen only once. The sample was blood. The receptor source for this set is a man between 25 and 39 years old in good health. Both conserved end residues are part of each CDR3. D genes are given only for firm matches. Clone size is stated in some rows and not others, as once, few, many or a class when expanded.

clone_size	d_call	v_call	j_call	cdr3_nt	cdr3_aa
NA	TRBD2	TRBV3-1/TRBV3-2	TRBJ2-5	TGTGCCAGCAGCCAGAGTAGCGGGGGGGCTCAAGAGACCCAGTACTTC	CASSQSSGGAQETQYF
NA	NA	TRBV19	TRBJ1-2	TGTGCCAGTAGTATAATGGGGGGGTTCAACTATGGCTACACCTTC	CASSIMGGFNYGYTF
NA	NA	TRBV5-1	TRBJ1-1	TGCGCCAGCAGCTTGGCAGGGTTAGGCACTGAAGCTTTCTTT	CASSLAGLGTEAFF
NA	NA	TRBV27	TRBJ1-1	TGTGCCAGCAGTAGGACAGCGATGAACACTGAAGCTTTCTTT	CASSRTAMNTEAFF
NA	NA	TRBV3-1/TRBV3-2	TRBJ1-3	TGTGCCAGCAGCCAAGACGACAAGACCGGAAACACCATATATTTT	CASSQDDKTGNTIYF
NA	NA	TRBV7-9	TRBJ1-1	TGTGCCAGCAGCTTGGATCAAAGCCCGAACACTGAAGCTTTCTTT	CASSLDQSPNTEAFF
NA	NA	TRBV5-1	TRBJ1-2	TGCGCCAGCAGCTTTAATGCAGGACCCGACGGCTACACCTTC	CASSFNAGPDGYTF
NA	NA	TRBV10-3	TRBJ1-5	TGTGCCATCAGTGGAGGGACATCATATAGCAATCAGCCCCAGCATTTT	CAISGGTSYSNQPQHF
NA	NA	TRBV11-2	TRBJ1-1	TGTGCCAGCAGCCCGATGAGCATTTCGGGACAGAACACTGAAGCTTTCTTT	CASSPMSISGQNTEAFF
NA	NA	TRBV30	TRBJ1-2	TGTGCCGCCGGGTCCAACTATGGCTACACCTTC	CAAGSNYGYTF
once	NA	TRBV9	TRBJ1-1	TGTGCCAGCAGCGTAGACAGCTCGACTGAAGCTTTCTTT	CASSVDSSTEAFF
NA	NA	TRBV5-6	TRBJ2-7	TGTGCCAGCAGCCCGTCTAATTTCTACGAGCAGTACTTC	CASSPSNFYEQYF
NA	NA	TRBV4-1	TRBJ1-6	TGCGCCAGCAGCCAAGAAGGGAGACAGGTTATCCACTTT	CASSQEGRQVIHF
NA	NA	TRBV19	TRBJ1-2	TGTGCCAGTAGTTCTTCCGGGACGTCATTATATGGCTACACCTTC	CASSSSGTSLYGYTF